The 7 T cell receptor beta chains given below trace back to one sample, sequenced in a study of blood T cell repertoires in COVID-19. The repertoire was sequenced with immunoSEQ multiplex PCR; TCRdb's copy has only in-frame clones and lacks some. The repertoire consists of around 230,000 clones, with about 82% occurring once and the leading ten covering 5% to 6.5%. The material sequenced was peripheral blood. These receptors originate from a man aged 50-59 years with COVID-19, enrolled during active disease.

A single count supports this clone. This chain connects TRBV25-1 to TRBJ1-4, with TRBD1 matching over 7 bases. The junction had 5 bases not matched to a gene; V was cut back by 4 bases and J by 0 bases. In germline, CDR1 is MGHDK, CDR2 SYGVNS. The CDR3 sequence is 16 residues long. CDR3 sequence (DNA): TGTGCCAGCAGTGCGACAGGGCTTTCAACTAATGAAAAACTGTTTTTT. Its protein is CASSATGLSTNEKLFF.

The genes are TRBV18 and TRBJ2-5; 13 bases agree with TRBD2. CDR1 is KGHSH, CDR2 LQKENI, per germline. Trimming cost V 3 bases and J 2 bases; bases outside gene matches: 6. The CDR3 spans 17 residues. The CDR3 loop is CASSPLTSGGRQETQYF. DNA of the CDR3: TGTGCCAGCTCACCCCTGACTAGCGGGGGGAGACAAGAGACCCAGTACTTC. The entire variable domain, with the rest obtained from reference TRBV18 and TRBJ2-5, is as follows: NAGVMQNPRHLVRRRGQEARLRCSPMKGHSHVYWYRQLPEEGLKFMVYLQKENIIDESGMPKERFSAEFPKEGPSILRIQQVVRGDSAAYFCASSPLTSGGRQETQYFGPGTRLLVL.

The V gene is TRBV24-1, the J gene TRBJ2-7; no reliable D call. Per the germline V gene, CDR1 is KGHDR and CDR2 is SFDVKD. The CDR3 sequence is 13 residues long. V was cut by 5 bases and J by 6 bases, with 13 bases left in between. CDR3 amino acids: CATSAPNRGEQYF. DNA of the CDR3: TGTGCCACCAGTGCCCCAAATCGCGGCGAGCAGTACTTC.

The chain links TRBV14 to TRBJ1-1; 9 bases are shared with TRBD1. Trimming took 4 bases from V and 5 from J; bases not matched to a gene: 11. This CDR3 spans 16 amino acids. Germline CDR1 reads SGHDN; CDR2 reads FVKESK. CDR3 in amino acids: CASSLWGTGRETEAFF. The CDR3 DNA follows: TGTGCCAGCAGCCTCTGGGGGACAGGGAGGGAAACTGAAGCTTTCTTT.

The chain's CDR3 is CAFEFSSSYEQYF. The DNA for the CDR3 is TGTGCCTTCGAGTTCTCGAGCTCCTACGAGCAGTACTTC. The V gene is TRBV30, the J gene TRBJ2-7; no clear D. Trimming shortened V by 7 bases and J by 0 bases, and 13 bases separated the two germline ends. The CDR3 is made up of 13 amino acids. Germline V gene lookup returns CDR1 GTSNPN and CDR2 SVGIG (reference sequence).

Details on this clone: The sample carries other DNA sequences with the same CDR3. The J gene is TRBJ2-1, the V gene TRBV20-1; D may be TRBD2 (6 bases). CDR1 and CDR2 from the germline V gene are DFQATT and SNEGSKA (reference sequence). The V gene lost 3 bases and the J gene lost 10 bases, with 10 bases spanning the gap. CDR3 length: 11 residues. For the CDR3, the DNA is TGCAGTGCTAGTCGGCTAGCGGAGCAGTTCTTC. Protein product: CSASRLAEQFF.

V and J are TRBV9 and TRBJ1-6; D is perhaps TRBD1 (6 bases). The germline gives CDR1 SGDLS, CDR2 YYNGEE. Deletions cut 5 bases from V and 5 bases from J, with 11 bases between. The length of the CDR3 is 14 residues. CDR3 bases: TGTGCCAGCAGATCAGGGGTAGATAATTCACCCCTCCACTTT. Translating gives CASRSGVDNSPLHF.